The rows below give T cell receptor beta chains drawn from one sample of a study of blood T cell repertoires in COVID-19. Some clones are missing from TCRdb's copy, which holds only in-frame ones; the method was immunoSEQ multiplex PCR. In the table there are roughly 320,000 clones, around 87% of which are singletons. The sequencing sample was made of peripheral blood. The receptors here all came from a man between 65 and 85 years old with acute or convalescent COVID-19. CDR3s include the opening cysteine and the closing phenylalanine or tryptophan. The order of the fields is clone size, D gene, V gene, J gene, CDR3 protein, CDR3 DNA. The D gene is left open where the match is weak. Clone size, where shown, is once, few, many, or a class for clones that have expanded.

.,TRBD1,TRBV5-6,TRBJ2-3,CASTMWDRRTDTQYF,TGTGCCAGCACCATGTGGGACAGACGCACAGATACGCAGTATTTT
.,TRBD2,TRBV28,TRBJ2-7,CASSPGGGYEQYF,TGTGCCAGCAGTCCCGGCGGGGGGTACGAGCAGTACTTC
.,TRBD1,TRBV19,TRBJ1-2,CASSISSGDRGYGYTF,TGTGCCAGTAGTATATCTTCAGGGGACAGGGGCTATGGCTACACCTTC
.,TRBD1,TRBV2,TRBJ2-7,CANISPDRSSYEQYF,TGTGCCAACATCTCCCCGGACAGGTCATCCTACGAGCAGTACTTC
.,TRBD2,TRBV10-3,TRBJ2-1,CAIRGGRAGGYNEQFF,TGTGCCATCAGGGGTGGAAGGGCGGGAGGGTACAATGAGCAGTTCTTC
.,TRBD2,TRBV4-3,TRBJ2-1,CASSQGERGRQFF,TGCGCCAGCAGCCAAGGAGAGCGCGGGAGGCAGTTCTTC
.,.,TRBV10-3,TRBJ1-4,CAISRTGNEKLFF,TGTGCCATCAGCCGGACGGGAAATGAAAAACTGTTTTTT
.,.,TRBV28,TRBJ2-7,CATPGGGTVSYEQYF,TGTGCCACCCCCGGTGGGGGGACGGTCTCCTACGAGCAGTACTTC
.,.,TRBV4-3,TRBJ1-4,CASSQDISKGNSNEKLFF,TGCGCCAGCAGCCAAGATATTTCAAAGGGGAATTCTAATGAAAAACTGTTTTTT
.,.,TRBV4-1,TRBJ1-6,CASSRSVTGSSLHF,TGCGCCAGCAGCCGTTCCGTCACAGGGAGCTCGCTCCACTTT
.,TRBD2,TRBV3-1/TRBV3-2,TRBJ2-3,CASKLAETDTQYF,TGTGCCAGCAAACTAGCGGAAACAGATACGCAGTATTTT
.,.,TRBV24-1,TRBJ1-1,CATRETGVFGEAFF,TGTGCCACCAGGGAGACGGGAGTATTCGGTGAAGCTTTCTTT
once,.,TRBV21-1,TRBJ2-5,CASSKGNGDRAQETQYF,TGTGCCAGCAGCAAAGGCAATGGCGACAGGGCTCAAGAGACCCAGTACTTC
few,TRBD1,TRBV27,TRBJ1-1,CASIRQGSNTEAFF,TGTGCCAGCATCCGACAGGGATCAAACACTGAAGCTTTCTTT
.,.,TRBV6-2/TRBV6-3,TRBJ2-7,CASSWGQGIYEQYF,TGTGCCAGCAGTTGGGGACAAGGAATCTACGAGCAGTACTTC